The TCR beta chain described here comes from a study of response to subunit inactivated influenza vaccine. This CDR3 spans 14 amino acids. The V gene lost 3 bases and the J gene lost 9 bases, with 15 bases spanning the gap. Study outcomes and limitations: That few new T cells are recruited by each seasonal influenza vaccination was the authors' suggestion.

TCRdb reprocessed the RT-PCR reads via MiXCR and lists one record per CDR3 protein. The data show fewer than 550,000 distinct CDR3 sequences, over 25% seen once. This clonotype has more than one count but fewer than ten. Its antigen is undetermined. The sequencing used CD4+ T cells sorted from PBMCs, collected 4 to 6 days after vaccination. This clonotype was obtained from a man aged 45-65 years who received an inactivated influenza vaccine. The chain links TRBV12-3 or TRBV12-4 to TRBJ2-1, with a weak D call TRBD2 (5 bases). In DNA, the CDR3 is TGTGCCAGCAGTTTTACCCGAGACCGGGGTGAGCAGTTCTTC. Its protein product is CASSFTRDRGEQFF.